Following are 17 T cell receptor beta chains from one sample sequenced in a study of CD8+ T cells in alopecia areata. After isolation, RNA underwent reverse transcription to generate cDNA as the sequencing template. The protocol was immunoSEQ multiplex PCR, while the TCRdb copy is restricted to in-frame clones and leaves out a portion. Of 95,000 to 150,000 clones listed, around 50% are singletons. Material for sequencing was NKG2D-low CD8+ T cells sorted from blood. Source of these receptors: a human donor with alopecia areata.

The chain is built from TRBV14 and TRBJ2-3; 7 bases fit TRBD1. The germline gives CDR1 SGHDN, CDR2 FVKESK. CDR3 length: 16 amino acids. V trimming: 0 bases; J trimming: 2 bases; junction bases outside the gene matches: 5. The CDR3 loop is CASSQDNRGSTDTQYF. The DNA of the CDR3 is TGTGCCAGCAGCCAAGACAACAGGGGATCCACAGATACGCAGTATTTT.

This clone has just a few counts. The DNA of the CDR3 is TGTGCCAGCAGCTTAGTTGGAGATACGCAGTATTTT. Translated: CASSLVGDTQYF. The chain has TRBV13 and TRBJ2-3; D ambiguous. Trimming cost V 1 base and J 5 bases, with 4 bases left between them. The CDR3 extends over 12 amino acids. Germline assignment: CDR1 PRHDT and CDR2 FYEKMQ (reference sequence).

This clone has more than one count but fewer than ten. The chain combines TRBV29-1 with TRBJ2-2; D unresolved. The CDR3 loop spans 12 amino acids. The germline V gene has CDR1 SQVTM and CDR2 ANQGSEA. Trimming pared 4 bases from V and 6 bases from J, leaving 9 bases between. This chain's CDR3 is CSVVALAGELFF. CDR3 sequence (DNA): TGCAGCGTTGTGGCGCTAGCCGGGGAGCTGTTTTTT.

The chain carries TRBV11-2 and TRBJ1-2; 12 bases line up with TRBD1. Germline V lookup: CDR1 SGHAT, CDR2 FQNNGV. V was clipped by 2 bases and J by 6 bases; unmatched bases: 7. The CDR3 consists of 16 residues. CDR3 residues: CASSLTSGQGAHGYTF. The CDR3 DNA follows: TGTGCCAGCAGCTTAACCTCGGGACAGGGGGCGCATGGCTACACCTTC.

This clone has a handful of counts. This chain links TRBV2 with TRBJ2-1, with 7 bases matching TRBD2. V lost 3 bases and J lost 8; bases outside the gene matches: 10. Germline-derived CDR1 and CDR2 are SNHLY and FYNNEI. The CDR3 sequence is 15 residues long. The chain's CDR3 is CASSEGRDALDEQFF. CDR3 nucleotides: TGTGCCAGCAGTGAGGGGAGGGACGCTCTCGATGAGCAGTTCTTC.

This clone was seen ten or more times. This chain joins TRBV10-3 and TRBJ1-5, with D uncertain. V was shortened by 6 bases and J by 7 bases, with 1 base between the two germline ends. This CDR3 region has 9 residues. The V gene's germline CDR1 is ENHRY and CDR2 SYGVKD. In DNA, the CDR3 is TGTGCCATCAGCCAGCCCCAGCATTTT. Encoded protein: CAISQPQHF.

This sequence joins TRBV28 and TRBJ2-7; D is tentatively TRBD1 or TRBD2 (5 bases each). The CDR3 has 13 residues. Germline CDR1 reads MDHEN; CDR2 reads SYDVKM. Trimming stripped 6 bases from V and 2 bases from J, with 11 bases between. DNA for the CDR3: TGTGCCAGCAGCATCGGGACCGCCTACGAGCAGTACTTC. Amino acid sequence: CASSIGTAYEQYF.

In this sample, this clone turned up a few times. The chain has TRBV10-3 and TRBJ1-2; no definite D call. The CDR3 has 11 amino acids. The V gene lost 7 bases and the J gene lost 5 bases, with 8 bases spanning the gap. Germline CDR1 is ENHRY and CDR2 is SYGVKD. CDR3 coding DNA: TGTGCCATCACGGAAGGGTATGGCTACACCTTC. Translation: CAITEGYGYTF.

The rearrangement links TRBV7-6 to TRBJ2-3; maybe TRBD1 (6 bases). The CDR3 has 16 residues. In germline, CDR1 is SGHVS, CDR2 FNYEAQ. The germline V and J ends were trimmed by 5 bases and 0 bases, with 15 bases remaining between them. CDR3 region: CASSLADSSSTDTQYF. CDR3 sequence (DNA): TGTGCCAGCAGCCTTGCGGACAGCTCTAGCACAGATACGCAGTATTTT.

This clone showed up just a few times. This chain uses TRBV2 with TRBJ2-2; D might be TRBD1 (6 bases). Trimming took 3 bases from V and 2 from J, leaving 10 bases between them. CDR1 is SNHLY and CDR2 is FYNNEI in the germline V gene. This CDR3 contains 15 residues. CDR3 sequence reads: CASSEPGHNTGELFF. DNA of the CDR3: TGTGCCAGCAGTGAGCCGGGACATAACACCGGGGAGCTGTTTTTT.

This chain uses TRBV2 with TRBJ2-7; 7 bases line up with TRBD1. The CDR3 is made up of 14 amino acids. Losses at the gene ends were 3 bases for V and 4 bases for J; bases not matched to a gene: 6. Germline lookup yields CDR1 SNHLY and CDR2 FYNNEI. As DNA, the CDR3 is TGTGCCAGCAGTGAGGGGGACAGAGGGTACGAGCAGTACTTC. Protein: CASSEGDRGYEQYF.

There are a few counts of this clone. The chain is built from TRBV11-2 and TRBJ2-7; no clear D. V shed 1 base and J shed 6 bases, with 7 bases lying between them. The CDR3 covers 12 residues. The germline V gene has CDR1 SGHAT and CDR2 FQNNGV. The CDR3, as DNA: TGTGCCAGCAGCTTAGGGCTTGCCGAGCAGTACTTC. This codes for CASSLGLAEQYF.

The chain uses TRBV5-1 and TRBJ2-7, with 9 bases matching TRBD1. The CDR3 length is 14 residues. V gave up 3 bases and J gave up 6 bases; unmatched junction bases: 7. Germline V gene sequence: CDR1 SGHRS, CDR2 YFSETQ. The CDR3, as DNA: TGCGCCAGCAGCTGGACCGGGACAGGGAGCGAGCAGTACTTC. Its translation is CASSWTGTGSEQYF.

This rearrangement joins TRBV6-5 to TRBJ1-1; D is unresolved. V lost 4 bases to trimming and J lost 2 bases, with 11 bases between them. Germline assignment: CDR1 MNHEY and CDR2 SVGAGI. The CDR3 has 14 amino acids. CDR3 DNA: TGTGCCAGCAGTTTTGGACGGCTAAACACTGAAGCTTTCTTT. This codes for CASSFGRLNTEAFF.

In its sample, this clone was seen a few times. The chain uses TRBV14 and TRBJ2-4; 7 positions match TRBD1. The length of the CDR3 is 12 residues. Per the germline V gene, CDR1 is SGHDN and CDR2 is FVKESK. V lost 4 bases to trimming and J lost 8 bases; unmatched junction nucleotides: 2. CDR3 region: CASSPQGDIQYF. The CDR3 coding sequence is TGTGCCAGCAGCCCCCAGGGGGACATTCAGTACTTC.

The chain couples TRBV27 to TRBJ2-7, with D maybe TRBD1 (5 bases). This CDR3 is built from 14 residues. V lost 0 bases to trimming and J lost 5 bases, with 11 bases between them. The germline CDR1 and CDR2 sequences are MNHEY and SMNVEV (reference sequence). CDR3 bases: TGTGCCAGCAGTTTATCGGATTCAGGGAACGAGCAGTACTTC. Its protein is CASSLSDSGNEQYF.

Concerning this clone itself: Different DNA sequences within this sample yield the same CDR3. The chain has TRBV9 and TRBJ1-5, with D uncertain. V was shortened by 2 bases and J by 0 bases, with 9 bases between the two germline ends. From germline, CDR1 is SGDLS and CDR2 YYNGEE. The CDR3 runs 15 residues. The CDR3 sequence: CASSVDGNSNQPQHF. CDR3 DNA sequence: TGTGCCAGCAGCGTCGACGGAAATAGCAATCAGCCCCAGCATTTT. The entire variable domain, with the rest obtained from reference TRBV9 and TRBJ1-5, is as follows: DSGVTQTPKHLITATGQRVTLRCSPRSGDLSVYWYQQSLDQGLQFLIQYYNGEERAKGNILERFSAQQFPDLHSELNLSSLELGDSALYFCASSVDGNSNQPQHFGDGTRLSIL.